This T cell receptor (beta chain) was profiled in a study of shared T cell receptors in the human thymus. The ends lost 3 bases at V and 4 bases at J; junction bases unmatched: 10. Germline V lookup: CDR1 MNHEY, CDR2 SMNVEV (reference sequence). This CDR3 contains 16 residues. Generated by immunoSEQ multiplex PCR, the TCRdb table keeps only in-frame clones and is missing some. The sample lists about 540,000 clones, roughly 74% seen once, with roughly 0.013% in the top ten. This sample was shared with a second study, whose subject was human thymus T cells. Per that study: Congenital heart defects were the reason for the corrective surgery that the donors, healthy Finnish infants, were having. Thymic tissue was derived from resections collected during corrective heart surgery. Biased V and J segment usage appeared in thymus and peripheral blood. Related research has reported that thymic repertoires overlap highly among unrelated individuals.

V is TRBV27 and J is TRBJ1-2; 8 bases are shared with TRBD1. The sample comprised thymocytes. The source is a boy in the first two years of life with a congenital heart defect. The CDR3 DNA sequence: TGTGCCAGCAGTTTGTTGGAAGGGGACAGGAGCTATGGCTACACCTTC. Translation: CASSLLEGDRSYGYTF.